These 19 T cell receptor beta chains came from one sample sequenced in a study of cytomegalovirus exposure and HLA in healthy donors. Primers for the PCR totalled 60 Vbeta and 13 Jbeta. Some clones are missing from TCRdb's copy, which holds only in-frame ones; the method was immunoSEQ multiplex PCR. This sample yields about 250,000 clones, of which roughly 70% are seen a single time; roughly 2.4% belongs to the top ten. Sequencing was performed on PBMCs. The receptors were gathered from a female donor in good health and CMV-seronegative.

The chain joins TRBV10-3 to TRBJ2-7; weak D call: TRBD1 (6 bases). The CDR3 consists of 13 residues. V lost 8 bases and J 2 bases, leaving 13 bases between the germline ends. In germline, CDR1 is ENHRY, CDR2 SYGVKD. The CDR3: CAIRDIKTYEQYF. Here the CDR3 DNA reads TGTGCCATCCGGGACATAAAGACCTACGAGCAGTACTTC.

A word on this clone: An end of the junction does not agree with germline; a read error may underlie this. The rearrangement joins TRBV7-9 to TRBJ1-5, with D possibly matching TRBD1 (5 bases). This CDR3 region has 14 residues. Germline V gene lookup returns CDR1 SEHNR and CDR2 FQNEAQ (reference sequence). The CDR3 reads CSSSLSGGTQPQHF. The CDR3 DNA reads as TGTTCCAGCAGCTTATCGGGAGGGACTCAGCCCCAGCATTTT.

This clone was detected only a few times. The chain carries TRBV5-1 and TRBJ2-7, with 10 bases aligning to TRBD2. The CDR3 has 18 amino acids. Germline-derived CDR1 and CDR2 are SGHRS and YFSETQ. Losses at the gene ends were 0 bases for V and 0 bases for J; bases not matched to a gene: 9. The CDR3, as DNA: TGCGCCAGCAGCTTGGGGGGAATCGGACTAGCGGCCTCCTACGAGCAGTACTTC. Translating it yields CASSLGGIGLAASYEQYF.

The chain recombines TRBV25-1 with TRBJ2-5; 7 nucleotides agree with TRBD1. Germline assignment: CDR1 MGHDK and CDR2 SYGVNS. The CDR3 runs to 17 residues. Trimming removed 2 bases from V and 2 bases from J; junction bases left unmatched: 11. This CDR3 reads CASSEGVRRQGQETQYF. The CDR3 nucleotides read TGTGCCAGCAGTGAAGGGGTGAGGCGACAGGGTCAAGAGACCCAGTACTTC.

The chain recombines TRBV7-2 with TRBJ1-1; D is possibly TRBD1 (5 bases). The CDR3 covers 14 residues. V lost 2 bases, J lost 1 base, and 8 bases lay in between. Per the germline V gene, CDR1 is SGHTA and CDR2 is FQGNSA. CDR3: CASSLYGANTEAFF. CDR3 sequence (DNA): TGTGCCAGCAGCTTATATGGGGCGAACACTGAAGCTTTCTTT.

The chain carries TRBV4-1 and TRBJ2-1; a weak D match, TRBD1 (6 bases). V lost 4 bases, J lost 2 bases, and 18 bases lay in between. The CDR3 is made up of 17 amino acids. The germline CDR1 and CDR2 sequences are MGHRA and YSYEKL. The DNA for the CDR3 is TGCGCCAGCAGCCTCAGCTTCGGGCAGGGGCCCTACAATGAGCAGTTCTTC. Translating it yields CASSLSFGQGPYNEQFF.

This clone appeared a single time. The V call is TRBV7-8, the J call TRBJ2-6; perhaps TRBD2 as D (5 bases). This CDR3 has 16 amino acids. The germline gives CDR1 SGHVS, CDR2 FQNEAQ. Trimming left V 3 bases short and J 5 bases short, with 14 bases between. The CDR3 reads CASSLIGELWANVLTF. For the CDR3, the DNA is TGTGCCAGCAGCTTGATCGGGGAGCTCTGGGCCAACGTCCTGACTTTC.

The V and J genes are TRBV10-1 and TRBJ2-1; no clear D gene. This CDR3 is built from 14 residues. The germline V gene encodes CDR1 WNHNN and CDR2 SYGVQD (reference sequence). The germline V and J ends were trimmed by 2 bases and 8 bases, with 13 bases remaining between them. CDR3 amino acids: CASSEIPTSYEQFF. CDR3 bases: TGCGCCAGCAGTGAGATCCCCACTTCCTATGAGCAGTTCTTC.

The chain has TRBV7-6 and TRBJ2-7, with D maybe TRBD2 (5 bases). CDR3 length: 16 amino acids. The germline V gene encodes CDR1 SGHVS and CDR2 FNYEAQ. Trimming cost V 0 bases and J 0 bases, with 12 bases left between them. CDR3 coding DNA: TGTGCCAGCAGCTTAGCGCTGAGGGAGAGCTCCTACGAGCAGTACTTC. Its translation: CASSLALRESSYEQYF.

This chain uses TRBV5-4 with TRBJ2-2; TRBD2 aligns across 10 bases. The length of the CDR3 is 16 residues. J was trimmed by 4 bases and V by 7 bases; bases with no gene match: 10. Germline V lookup: CDR1 SGHNT, CDR2 YYREEE (reference sequence). In DNA, the CDR3 is TGTGCCAGCGGCCTCGGGCTAGCGGGAGTCACCGGGGAGCTGTTTTTT. It yields the protein CASGLGLAGVTGELFF. Based on the CDR3 plus reference TRBV5-4 and TRBJ2-2, the full variable domain is ETGVTQSPTHLIKTRGQQVTLRCSSQSGHNTVSWYQQALGQGPQFIFQYYREEENGRGNFPPRFSGLQFPNYSSELNVNALELDDSALYLCASGLGLAGVTGELFFGEGSRLTVL.

In its sample, this clone was seen once. The chain couples TRBV27 to TRBJ2-7; maybe TRBD1 (6 bases). The CDR3 is 12 amino acids. V was cut by 5 bases and J by 2 bases, with 7 bases left in between. Germline V gene data show CDR1 as MNHEY and CDR2 as SMNVEV (reference sequence). The CDR3 sequence: CASSGGPYEQYF. The CDR3, as DNA: TGTGCCAGCAGTGGGGGCCCCTACGAGCAGTACTTC.

This chain joins TRBV28 and TRBJ2-1; D might be TRBD1 (6 bases). V was cut by 1 base and J by 5 bases, with 15 bases left in between. This CDR3 contains 16 residues. CDR1 is MDHEN and CDR2 is SYDVKM in the germline V gene. The CDR3 nucleotides are TGTGCCAGCAGTTTATCGGGGCAGGGGTTTAACAATGAGCAGTTCTTC. Protein: CASSLSGQGFNNEQFF.

The chain carries TRBV6-4 and TRBJ1-5, with D tentatively TRBD1 (6 bases). Between the trimmed V and J ends, which lost 3 bases and 0 bases, there was a span of 12 bases. Germline V gene lookup returns CDR1 MRHNA and CDR2 SNTAGT. The CDR3 extends over 16 amino acids. CDR3 amino acids: CASSEDSFYSNQPQHF. The CDR3 region has the DNA TGTGCCAGCAGTGAGGACAGCTTCTATAGCAATCAGCCCCAGCATTTT.

The chain combines TRBV14 with TRBJ1-5; no clear D gene. This CDR3 is 13 amino acids long. Germline CDR1 reads SGHDN; CDR2 reads FVKESK. V lost 1 base, J lost 4 bases, and 5 bases lay in between. CDR3 nucleotide sequence: TGTGCCAGCAGCCAAGGGCTGAATCAGCCCCAGCATTTT. Its translation is CASSQGLNQPQHF.

This clone has a handful of counts. This sequence joins TRBV7-2 and TRBJ2-1; weak D call: TRBD1 (5 bases). Germline CDR1 SGHTA, CDR2 FQGNSA. CDR3 length: 13 amino acids. Trimming pared 7 bases from V and 9 bases from J, leaving 16 bases between. CDR3 residues: CASKLRGQGEQFF. CDR3 nucleotide sequence: TGTGCCAGCAAACTTAGAGGTCAGGGTGAGCAGTTCTTC.

The genes are TRBV19 and TRBJ2-1; no reliable D call. Germline values: CDR1 LNHDA, CDR2 SQIVND (reference sequence). This CDR3 is 14 amino acids long. V lost 2 bases and J 6 bases, leaving 11 bases between the germline ends. The CDR3: CASSISPTGNEQFF. The CDR3 DNA reads as TGTGCCAGTAGTATATCGCCCACCGGCAATGAGCAGTTCTTC. The whole variable domain, remainder taken from reference TRBV19 and TRBJ2-1, is DGGITQSPKYLFRKEGQNVTLSCEQNLNHDAMYWYRQDPGQGLRLIYYSQIVNDFQKGDIAEGYSVSREKKESFPLTVTSAQKNPTAFYLCASSISPTGNEQFFGPGTRLTVL.

This chain joins TRBV5-1 and TRBJ2-1, with D possibly being TRBD1 (6 bases). V was trimmed by 2 bases and J by 0 bases, leaving 15 bases between them. CDR3 length equals 17 residues. Germline CDR1 SGHRS, CDR2 YFSETQ. The CDR3 region has the DNA TGCGCCAGCAGCTTTCCTTTTGACAGGTCCTCCTACAATGAGCAGTTCTTC. It is translated as CASSFPFDRSSYNEQFF.

This chain uses TRBV10-1 with TRBJ2-5; no clear D gene. The CDR3 runs to 15 residues. Germline V gives CDR1 WNHNN, CDR2 SYGVQD (reference sequence). The V end lost 2 bases, the J end lost 3 bases, and 13 bases lay between the germline ends. This CDR3 is CASSEGVTGKETQYF. CDR3 bases: TGCGCCAGCAGTGAGGGTGTAACTGGTAAAGAGACCCAGTACTTC.

This chain uses TRBV28 with TRBJ1-1, with D possibly TRBD1 on 6 matching bases. The germline gives CDR1 MDHEN, CDR2 SYDVKM. The V end lost 2 bases, the J end lost 8 bases, and 9 bases lay between the germline ends. The CDR3 sequence is 12 residues long. CDR3 residues: CASSLTRGEAFF. CDR3 nucleotide sequence: TGTGCCAGCAGTTTAACCAGGGGAGAAGCTTTCTTT.